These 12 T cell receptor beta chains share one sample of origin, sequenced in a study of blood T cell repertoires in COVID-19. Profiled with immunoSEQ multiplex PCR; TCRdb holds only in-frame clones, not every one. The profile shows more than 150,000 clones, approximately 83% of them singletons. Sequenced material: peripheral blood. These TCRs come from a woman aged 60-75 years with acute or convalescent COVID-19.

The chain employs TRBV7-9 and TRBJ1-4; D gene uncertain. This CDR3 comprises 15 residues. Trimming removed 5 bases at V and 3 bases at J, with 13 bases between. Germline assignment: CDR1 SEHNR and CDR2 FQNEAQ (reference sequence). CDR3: CASSPAGKPNEKLFF. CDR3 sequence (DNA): TGTGCCAGCAGCCCCGCCGGGAAGCCTAATGAAAAACTGTTTTTT.

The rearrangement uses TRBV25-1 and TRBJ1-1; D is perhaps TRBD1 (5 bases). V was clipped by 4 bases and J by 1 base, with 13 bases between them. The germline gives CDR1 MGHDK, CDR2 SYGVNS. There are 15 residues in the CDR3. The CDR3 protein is CASSASGFTNTEAFF. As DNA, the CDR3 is TGTGCCAGCAGTGCCTCAGGGTTTACGAACACTGAAGCTTTCTTT.

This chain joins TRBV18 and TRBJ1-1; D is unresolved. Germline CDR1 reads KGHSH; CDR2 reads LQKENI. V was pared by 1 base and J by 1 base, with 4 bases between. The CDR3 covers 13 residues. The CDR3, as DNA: TGTGCCAGCTCACCACGAGCGAACACTGAAGCTTTCTTT. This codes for CASSPRANTEAFF.

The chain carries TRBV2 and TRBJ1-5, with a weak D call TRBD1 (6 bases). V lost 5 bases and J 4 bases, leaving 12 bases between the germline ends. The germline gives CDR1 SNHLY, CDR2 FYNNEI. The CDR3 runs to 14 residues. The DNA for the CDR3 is TGTGCCAGCAGTATGGGGGCCTTTAATCAGCCCCAGCATTTT. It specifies CASSMGAFNQPQHF.

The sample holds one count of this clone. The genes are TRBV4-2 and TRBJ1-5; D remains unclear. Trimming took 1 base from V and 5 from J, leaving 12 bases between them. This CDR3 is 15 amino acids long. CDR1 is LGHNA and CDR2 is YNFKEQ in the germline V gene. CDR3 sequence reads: CASSQGGQTHQPQHF. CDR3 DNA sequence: TGTGCCAGCAGCCAAGGTGGTCAGACTCATCAGCCCCAGCATTTT.

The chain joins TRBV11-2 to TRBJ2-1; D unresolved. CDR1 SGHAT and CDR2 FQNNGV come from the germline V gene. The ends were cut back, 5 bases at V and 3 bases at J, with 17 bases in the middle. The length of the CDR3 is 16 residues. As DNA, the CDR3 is TGTGCCAGCAGCGCCAGCAGTCAGGTAGTCTACAATGAGCAGTTCTTC. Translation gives CASSASSQVVYNEQFF.

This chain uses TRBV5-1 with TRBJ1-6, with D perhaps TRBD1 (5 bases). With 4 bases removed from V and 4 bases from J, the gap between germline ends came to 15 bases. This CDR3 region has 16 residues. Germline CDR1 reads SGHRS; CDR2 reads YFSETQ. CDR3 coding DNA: TGCGCCAGCAGCCCAAGGACACAGACTTATAATTCACCCCTCCACTTT. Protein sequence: CASSPRTQTYNSPLHF.

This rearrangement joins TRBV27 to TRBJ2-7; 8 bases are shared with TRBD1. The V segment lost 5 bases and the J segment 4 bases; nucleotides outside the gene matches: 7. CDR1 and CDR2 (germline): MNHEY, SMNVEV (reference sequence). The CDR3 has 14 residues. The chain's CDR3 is CASSLGQGRYEQYF. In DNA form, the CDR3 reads TGTGCCAGCAGTCTAGGACAGGGTCGATACGAGCAGTACTTC.

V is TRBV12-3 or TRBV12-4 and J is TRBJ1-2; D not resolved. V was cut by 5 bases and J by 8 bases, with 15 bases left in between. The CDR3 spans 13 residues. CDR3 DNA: TGTGCCAGCAGTCCCCCGGGGAATGACGGCTACACCTTC. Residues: CASSPPGNDGYTF.

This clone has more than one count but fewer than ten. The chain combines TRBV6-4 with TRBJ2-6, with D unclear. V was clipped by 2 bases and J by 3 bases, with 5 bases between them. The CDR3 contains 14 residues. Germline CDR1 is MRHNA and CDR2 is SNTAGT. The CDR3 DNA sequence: TGTGCCAGCAGTGACGAGAGTGGGGCCAACGTCCTGACTTTC. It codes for CASSDESGANVLTF.

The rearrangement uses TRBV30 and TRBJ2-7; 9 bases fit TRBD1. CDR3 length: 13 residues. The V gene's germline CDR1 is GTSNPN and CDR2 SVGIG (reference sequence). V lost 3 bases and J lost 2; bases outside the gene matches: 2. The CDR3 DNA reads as TGTGCCTGGAGCCGGGACAGGGCCTACGAGCAGTACTTC. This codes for CAWSRDRAYEQYF.

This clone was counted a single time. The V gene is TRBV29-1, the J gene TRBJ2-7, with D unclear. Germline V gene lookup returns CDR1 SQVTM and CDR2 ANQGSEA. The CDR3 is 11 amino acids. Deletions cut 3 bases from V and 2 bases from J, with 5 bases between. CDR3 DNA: TGCAGCGTTGAGAACACCTACGAGCAGTACTTC. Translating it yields CSVENTYEQYF.